This paragraph covers one T cell receptor (beta chain) sequence. No antigen is known for it. TCRdb's table, derived via immunoSEQ multiplex PCR, lists solely in-frame clones and lacks some. Among about 170,000 clones listed, roughly 85% were seen once. V lost 3 bases and J lost 3; bases outside the gene matches: 6. The germline V gene has CDR1 MNHEY and CDR2 SMNVEV (reference sequence). The CDR3 is 16 residues long. These data belong to a study of T cell responses to AZD1222 COVID-19 vaccine. Study-wide points: Only 6 or 7 AZD1222 recipients tested seropositive at baseline. Among the donors, most were white British and more were female, and clonal diversity was possibly underestimated. There were vaccine-associated CD4 TCRs across spike, dominant at 160-218 and 743-854.

The clonotype was recovered from an adult who received the AZD1222 COVID-19 vaccine. The chain carries TRBV27 and TRBJ2-1; TRBD1 matches at 9 bases. Source: peripheral blood, taken 28 days after the second AZD1222 dose. The CDR3 nucleotides read TGTGCCAGCAGTTTGGGGGGGGACAGGGACTACAATGAGCAGTTCTTC. Amino acids: CASSLGGDRDYNEQFF.